The clone carrying this TCR beta chain was found many times. CDR3 length: 14 residues. V was cut by 0 bases and J by 1 base, with 4 bases left in between. Germline values: CDR1 SGHRS, CDR2 YFSETQ. This record comes from a study of T-cell reconstitution after alpha-beta-depleted transplantation in children. The TCRbeta library was prepared with unique molecular identifiers. TCRdb itself ran the PCR reads through MiXCR, one entry per CDR3 protein. The table records 610,000 or so distinct CDR3 sequences, about a quarter of them present only once. The TCR comes from a boy under two years old with Wiskott-Aldrich syndrome, due to receive a stem cell transplant. The rearrangement joins TRBV5-1 to TRBJ2-2, with D unresolved. Sequencing used PBMCs, obtained before TCRalphabeta/CD19-depleted stem cell transplant. DNA of the CDR3: TGCGCCAGCAGCTTGGGAAAGAACACCGGGGAGCTGTTTTTT. Its translation: CASSLGKNTGELFF.